The sequence of this T cell receptor beta chain was determined in a study of shared clonotypes between healthy human individuals. Study observations and caveats: The naive CD4 repertoires of a handful of donors were compared, and approximately 4.7% of clonotypes were shared. Sequencing depth was expected to influence donor clonotype sharing.

V dropped 3 bases and J dropped 9 bases, with 15 bases sitting between them. Germline V gene sequence: CDR1 SGHRS, CDR2 YFSETQ. The CDR3 is made up of 14 amino acids. Only CD45RO-negative cells positively selected for CCR7 counted as naive CD8 cells, so terminally differentiated effector memory CD45RA+ cells were excluded. Donors were healthy HIV-negative adults without recently reported acute infections or vaccinations. The method was immunoSEQ multiplex PCR; TCRdb's version includes in-frame clones alone and lacks a portion of them. Found here are about 2.1 million clones, about 93% of them singletons; the top ten hold more than 1.5%. About this clone: Its antigen is still unknown.

This receptor was obtained from a young man in good health. Some clones in this sample may be carry-over from other donors' samples. V is TRBV5-1 and J is TRBJ2-2; possibly TRBD1 or TRBD2 for D (5 bases each). Sequenced material: naive CD8+ T cells from PBMCs. CDR3 protein: CASSWGVGVRELFF. The CDR3 DNA sequence: TGCGCCAGCAGCTGGGGCGTGGGGGTACGGGAGCTGTTTTTT.